The clone carrying this T cell receptor beta chain occurred a few times. A single record per CDR3 protein comes from TCRdb applying MiXCR to the RT-PCR reads. The sample comprises 250,000 to 350,000 distinct CDR3 sequences, around 22% of which are singletons, and under 13% rests with the top ten. The data belong to a study of response to subunit inactivated influenza vaccine. V lost 1 base to trimming and J lost 6 bases, with 6 bases between them. From germline, CDR1 is SQVTM and CDR2 ANQGSEA. There are 11 residues in the CDR3. The TCR was taken from a man between 45 and 75 years old who received an inactivated influenza vaccine. Sample: PBMCs from blood, taken less than 22 months after vaccination. The chain links TRBV29-1 to TRBJ1-2; D unresolved. The CDR3 region has the DNA TGCAGCGTTGAAGCGGGAAATGGCTACACCTTC. It specifies CSVEAGNGYTF.